Included here is one T cell receptor (beta chain) sequence, with context. The sample belongs to a study of blood T cell repertoires in COVID-19. Study-level information: Researchers got acute and convalescent COVID-19 samples from the United States, Italy and Spain.

Produced via immunoSEQ multiplex PCR; TCRdb's table is partial and in-frame only. The sample holds about 41,000 clones, more than 75% seen once. Losses at the gene ends were 0 bases for V and 6 bases for J; bases not matched to a gene: 8. The CDR3 sequence is 15 residues long. CDR1 PRHDT and CDR2 FYEKMQ come from the germline V gene (reference sequence). This chain connects TRBV13 to TRBJ2-7; 7 nucleotides agree with TRBD2. The specimen sequenced was peripheral blood. The sequence derives from a man in his forties with COVID-19, enrolled during active disease. The CDR3 here is CASSLGGGLVAEQYF. CDR3 sequence (DNA): TGTGCCAGCAGCTTAGGAGGCGGACTAGTGGCCGAGCAGTACTTC.